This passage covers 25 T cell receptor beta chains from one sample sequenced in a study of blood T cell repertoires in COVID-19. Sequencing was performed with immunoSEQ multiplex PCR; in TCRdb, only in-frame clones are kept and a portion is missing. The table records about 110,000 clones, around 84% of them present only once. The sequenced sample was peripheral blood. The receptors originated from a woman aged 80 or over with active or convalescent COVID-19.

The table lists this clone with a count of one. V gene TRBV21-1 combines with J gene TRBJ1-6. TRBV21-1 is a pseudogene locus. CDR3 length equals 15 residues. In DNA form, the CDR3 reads TGTGCCAGCAGCAAAGGGGGAGGGGGGAGTTCACCCCTCCACTTT. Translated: CASSKGGGGSSPLHF.

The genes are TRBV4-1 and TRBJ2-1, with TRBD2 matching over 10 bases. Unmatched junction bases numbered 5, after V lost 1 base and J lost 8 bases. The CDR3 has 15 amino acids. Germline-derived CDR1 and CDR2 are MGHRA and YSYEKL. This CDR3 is CASSQVSGRAHEQFF. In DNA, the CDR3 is TGCGCCAGCAGCCAAGTGAGCGGGAGGGCCCATGAGCAGTTCTTC.

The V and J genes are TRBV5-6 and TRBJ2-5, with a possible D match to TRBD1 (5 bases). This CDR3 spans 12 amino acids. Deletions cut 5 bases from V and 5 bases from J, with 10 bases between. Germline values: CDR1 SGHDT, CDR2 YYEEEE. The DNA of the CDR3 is TGTGCCAGCAGTTCCCCAGGGGAGACCCAGTACTTC. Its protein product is CASSSPGETQYF.

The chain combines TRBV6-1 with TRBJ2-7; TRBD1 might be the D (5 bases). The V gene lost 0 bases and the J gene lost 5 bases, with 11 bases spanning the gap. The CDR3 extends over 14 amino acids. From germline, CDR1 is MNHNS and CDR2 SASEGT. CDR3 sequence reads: CASSEALWGHEQYF. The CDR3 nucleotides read TGTGCCAGCAGTGAAGCGCTTTGGGGCCACGAGCAGTACTTC.

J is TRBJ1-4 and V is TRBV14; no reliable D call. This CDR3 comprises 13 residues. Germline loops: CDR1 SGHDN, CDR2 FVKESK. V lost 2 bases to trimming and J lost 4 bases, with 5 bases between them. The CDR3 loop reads CASSQQINEKLFF. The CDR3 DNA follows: TGTGCCAGCAGCCAACAAATTAATGAAAAACTGTTTTTT.

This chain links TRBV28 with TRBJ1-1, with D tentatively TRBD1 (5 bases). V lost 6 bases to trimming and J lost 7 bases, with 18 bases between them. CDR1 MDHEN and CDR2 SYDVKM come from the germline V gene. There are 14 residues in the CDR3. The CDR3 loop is CASSRGTPGREAFF. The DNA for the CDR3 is TGTGCCAGCAGCCGCGGGACCCCTGGCCGTGAAGCTTTCTTT.

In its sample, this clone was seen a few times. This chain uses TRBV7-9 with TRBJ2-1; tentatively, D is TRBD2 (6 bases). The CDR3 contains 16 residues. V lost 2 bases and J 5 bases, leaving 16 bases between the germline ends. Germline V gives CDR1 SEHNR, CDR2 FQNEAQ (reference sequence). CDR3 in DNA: TGTGCCAGCAGCTTATCGGAGGGTAGGGCGAACAATGAGCAGTTCTTC. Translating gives CASSLSEGRANNEQFF.

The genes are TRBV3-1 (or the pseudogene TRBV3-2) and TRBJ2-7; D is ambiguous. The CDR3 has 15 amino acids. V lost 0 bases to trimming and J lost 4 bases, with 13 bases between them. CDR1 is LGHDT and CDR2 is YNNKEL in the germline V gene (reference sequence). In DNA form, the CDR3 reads TGTGCCAGCAGCCAAGAGCCAGGCCCCGATTACGAGCAGTACTTC. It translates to CASSQEPGPDYEQYF.

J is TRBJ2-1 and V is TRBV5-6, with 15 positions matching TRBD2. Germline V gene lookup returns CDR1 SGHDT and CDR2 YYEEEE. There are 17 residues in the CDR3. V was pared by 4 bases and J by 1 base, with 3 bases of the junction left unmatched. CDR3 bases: TGTGCCAGCAGCCGGACTAGCGGGAGGGTTTCCTACAATGAGCAGTTCTTC. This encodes CASSRTSGRVSYNEQFF.

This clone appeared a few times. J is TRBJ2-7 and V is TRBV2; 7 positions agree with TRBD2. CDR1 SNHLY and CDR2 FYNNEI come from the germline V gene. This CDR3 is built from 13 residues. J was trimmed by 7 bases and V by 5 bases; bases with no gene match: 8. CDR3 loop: CASSPRTRGEQYF. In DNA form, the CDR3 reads TGTGCCAGCAGTCCCCGGACTAGAGGGGAGCAGTACTTC.

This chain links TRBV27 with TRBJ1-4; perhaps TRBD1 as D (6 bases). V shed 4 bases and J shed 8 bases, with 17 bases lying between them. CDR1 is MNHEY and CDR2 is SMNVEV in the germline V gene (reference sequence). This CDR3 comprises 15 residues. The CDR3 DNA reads TGTGCCAGCAGTTCCAACAGGGATCGTGCCGAAAAACTGTTTTTT. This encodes CASSSNRDRAEKLFF. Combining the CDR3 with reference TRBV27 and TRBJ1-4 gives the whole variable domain EAQVTQNPRYLITVTGKKLTVTCSQNMNHEYMSWYRQDPGLGLRQIYYSMNVEVTDKGDVPEGYKVSRKEKRNFPLILESPSPNQTSLYFCASSSNRDRAEKLFFGSGTQLSVL.

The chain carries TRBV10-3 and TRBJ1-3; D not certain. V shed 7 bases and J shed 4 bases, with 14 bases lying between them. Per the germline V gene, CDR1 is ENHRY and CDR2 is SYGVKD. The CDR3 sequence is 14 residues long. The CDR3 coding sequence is TGTGCCATCACGGAGGGTCTGGGGGGAAACACCATATATTTT. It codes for CAITEGLGGNTIYF.

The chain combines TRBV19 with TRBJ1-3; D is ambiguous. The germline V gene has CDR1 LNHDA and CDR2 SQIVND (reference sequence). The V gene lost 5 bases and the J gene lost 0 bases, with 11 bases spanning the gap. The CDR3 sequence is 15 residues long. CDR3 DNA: TGTGCCAGTAGTCTCTTAATAGCCTCTGGAAACACCATATATTTT. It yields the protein CASSLLIASGNTIYF.

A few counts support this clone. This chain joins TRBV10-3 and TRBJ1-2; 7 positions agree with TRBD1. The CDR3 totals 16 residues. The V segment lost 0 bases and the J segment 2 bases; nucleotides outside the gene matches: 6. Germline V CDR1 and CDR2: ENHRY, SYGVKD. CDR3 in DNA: TGTGCCATCAGTGAGTCCGTCGGCAGGGGGAACTATGGCTACACCTTC. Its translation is CAISESVGRGNYGYTF.

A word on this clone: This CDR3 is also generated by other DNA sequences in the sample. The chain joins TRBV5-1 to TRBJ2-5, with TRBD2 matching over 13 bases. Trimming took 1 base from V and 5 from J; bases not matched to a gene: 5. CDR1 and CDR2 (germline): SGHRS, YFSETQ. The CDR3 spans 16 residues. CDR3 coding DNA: TGCGCCAGCAGCTTGAGGACTAGCGGGAGTCGGGAGACCCAGTACTTC. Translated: CASSLRTSGSRETQYF. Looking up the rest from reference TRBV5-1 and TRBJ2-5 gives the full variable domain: KAGVTQTPRYLIKTRGQQVTLSCSPISGHRSVSWYQQTPGQGLQFLFEYFSETQRNKGNFPGRFSGRQFSNSRSEMNVSTLELGDSALYLCASSLRTSGSRETQYFGPGTRLLVL.

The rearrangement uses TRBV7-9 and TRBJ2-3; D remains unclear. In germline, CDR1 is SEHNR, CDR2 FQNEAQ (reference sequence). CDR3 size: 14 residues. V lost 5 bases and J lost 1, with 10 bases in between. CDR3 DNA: TGTGCCAGCAGCAGTTGGGCCGGCACAGATACGCAGTATTTT. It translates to CASSSWAGTDTQYF.

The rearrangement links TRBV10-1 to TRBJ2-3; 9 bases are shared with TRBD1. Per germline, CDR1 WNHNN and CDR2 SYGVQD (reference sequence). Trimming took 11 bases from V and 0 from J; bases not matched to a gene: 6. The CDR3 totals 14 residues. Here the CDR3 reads CAGGQGPSTDTQYF. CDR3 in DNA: TGCGCCGGGGGACAGGGCCCGAGCACAGATACGCAGTATTTT.

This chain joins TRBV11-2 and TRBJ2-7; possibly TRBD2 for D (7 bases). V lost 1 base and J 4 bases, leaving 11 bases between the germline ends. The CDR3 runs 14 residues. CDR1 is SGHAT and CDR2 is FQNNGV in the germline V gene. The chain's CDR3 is CASSLGGGGYEQYF. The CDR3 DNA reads TGTGCCAGCAGCTTAGGAGGGGGGGGTTACGAGCAGTACTTC.

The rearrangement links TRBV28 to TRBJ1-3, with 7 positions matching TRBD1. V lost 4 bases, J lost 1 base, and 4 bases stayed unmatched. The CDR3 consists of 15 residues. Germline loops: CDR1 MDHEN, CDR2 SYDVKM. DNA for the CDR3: TGTGCCAGCAGTTCAGGGGGGCTATCTGGAAACACCATATATTTT. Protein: CASSSGGLSGNTIYF.

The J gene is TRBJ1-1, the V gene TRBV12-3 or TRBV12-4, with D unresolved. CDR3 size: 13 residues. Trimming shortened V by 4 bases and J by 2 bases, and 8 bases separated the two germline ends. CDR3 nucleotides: TGTGCCAGCAGTTCATCCACAAACACTGAAGCTTTCTTT. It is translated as CASSSSTNTEAFF.

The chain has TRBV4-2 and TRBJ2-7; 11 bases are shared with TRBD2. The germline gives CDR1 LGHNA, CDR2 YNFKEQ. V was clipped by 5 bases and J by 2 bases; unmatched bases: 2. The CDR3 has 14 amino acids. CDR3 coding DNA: TGTGCCAGCAGCTTGACTAGCGGGGCCTACGAGCAGTACTTC. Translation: CASSLTSGAYEQYF.

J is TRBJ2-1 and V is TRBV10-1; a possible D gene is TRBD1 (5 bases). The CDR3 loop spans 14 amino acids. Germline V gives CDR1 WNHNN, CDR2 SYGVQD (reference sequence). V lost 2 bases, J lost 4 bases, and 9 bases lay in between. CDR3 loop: CASSEQGQYNEQFF. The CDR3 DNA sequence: TGCGCCAGCAGTGAGCAGGGTCAATACAATGAGCAGTTCTTC.

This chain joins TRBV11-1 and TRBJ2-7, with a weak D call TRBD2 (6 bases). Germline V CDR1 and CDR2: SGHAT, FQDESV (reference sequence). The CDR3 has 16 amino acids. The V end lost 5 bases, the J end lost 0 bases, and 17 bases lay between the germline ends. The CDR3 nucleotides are TGTGCCAGCAGCAAGCCATCACGGGGGTCCTCCTACGAGCAGTACTTC. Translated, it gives CASSKPSRGSSYEQYF.

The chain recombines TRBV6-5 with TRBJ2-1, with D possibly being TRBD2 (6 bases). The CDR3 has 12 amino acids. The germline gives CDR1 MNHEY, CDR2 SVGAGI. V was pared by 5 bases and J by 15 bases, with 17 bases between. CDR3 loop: CASSNFQRAWFF. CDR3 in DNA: TGTGCCAGCAGTAATTTCCAGCGGGCCTGGTTCTTC.

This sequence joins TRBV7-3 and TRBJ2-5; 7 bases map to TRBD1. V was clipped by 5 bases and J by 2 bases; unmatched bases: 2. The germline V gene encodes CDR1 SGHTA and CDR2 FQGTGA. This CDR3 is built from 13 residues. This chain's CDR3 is CASSQGQQETQYF. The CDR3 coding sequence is TGTGCCAGCAGCCAGGGACAGCAAGAGACCCAGTACTTC. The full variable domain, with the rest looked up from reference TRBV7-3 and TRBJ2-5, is GAGVSQTPSNKVTEKGKYVELRCDPISGHTALYWYRQSLGQGPEFLIYFQGTGAADDSGLPNDRFFAVRPEGSVSTLKIQRTERGDSAVYLCASSQGQQETQYFGPGTRLLVL.